This T cell receptor beta chain was sequenced for a study of T cells in Graves' hyperthyroidism and ophthalmopathy. The investigators amplified TCR beta CDR3 regions from RNA transcripts. The HTBI primer set drove a first-round RT-PCR of the TCR CDR3. TCRdb called the multiplex PCR reads again in MiXCR, with one record for every CDR3 protein. Of 560,000 or so distinct CDR3 sequences listed, 35% to 55% are singletons. This clonotype has a handful of counts. From germline, CDR1 is SGHTA and CDR2 FQGNSA. The CDR3 covers 16 residues. Trimming stripped 2 bases from V and 2 bases from J, with 16 bases between.

The sequence was collected from a woman aged 18-29 years with Graves' hyperthyroidism. The sequencing input was peripheral blood or thyroid tissue (not recorded which). The V gene is TRBV7-2, the J gene TRBJ2-7, with D possibly TRBD2 on 5 matching bases. CDR3: CASSLSASGYTYEQYF. CDR3 bases: TGTGCCAGCAGCTTATCGGCCAGCGGATACACCTACGAGCAGTACTTC. Drawing the rest from reference TRBV7-2 and TRBJ2-7, the complete variable domain is GAGVSQSPSNKVTEKGKDVELRCDPISGHTALYWYRQSLGQGLEFLIYFQGNSAPDKSGLPSDRFSAERTGGSVSTLTIQRTQQEDSAVYLCASSLSASGYTYEQYFGPGTRLTVT.